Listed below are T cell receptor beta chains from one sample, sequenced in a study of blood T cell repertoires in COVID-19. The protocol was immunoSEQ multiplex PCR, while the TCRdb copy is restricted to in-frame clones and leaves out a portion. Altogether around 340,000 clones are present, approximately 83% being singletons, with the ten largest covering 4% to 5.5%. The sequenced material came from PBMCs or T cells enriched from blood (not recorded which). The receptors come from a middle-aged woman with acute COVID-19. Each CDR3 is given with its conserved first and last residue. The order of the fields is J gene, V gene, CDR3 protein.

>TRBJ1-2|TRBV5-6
CASSLNTRRRGYTF
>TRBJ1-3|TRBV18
CASSPSGTGGPGNTIYF
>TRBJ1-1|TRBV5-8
CASSLIRYTEAFF
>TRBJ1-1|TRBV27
CASSLLSVPSQAFF
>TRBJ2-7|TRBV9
CASSVVPGMGEQYF
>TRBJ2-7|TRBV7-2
CASSPPGLSRSSYEQYF
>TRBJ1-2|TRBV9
CASSPQGDRGYTF
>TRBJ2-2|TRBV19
CASSPRLAGGKNTGELFF
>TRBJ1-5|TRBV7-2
CASSLAPGSSHPQHF
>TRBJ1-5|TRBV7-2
CASSSPNQPQHF
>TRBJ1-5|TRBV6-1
CASSEALTTRQPPQHF
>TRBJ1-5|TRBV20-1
CSASSGLGQPQHF
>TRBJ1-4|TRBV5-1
CASSTGRLATNEKLFF
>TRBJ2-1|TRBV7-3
CASSLRGLADYNEQFF
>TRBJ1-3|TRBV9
CASSVVGDNSGNTIYF
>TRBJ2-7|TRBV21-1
CASSKDGSYEQYF
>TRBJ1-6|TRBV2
CASSAAGHNSPLHF
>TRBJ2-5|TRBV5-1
CASSFQSGQGETQYF
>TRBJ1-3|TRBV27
CASMWTGVFNTIYF
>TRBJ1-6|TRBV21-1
CASMRYGGTADSPLHF
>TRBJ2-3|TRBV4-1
CASSQEGRGTDTQYF
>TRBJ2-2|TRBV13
CASSLGWSLASYGQSNTGELFF
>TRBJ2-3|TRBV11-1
CASSRLGGTDTQYF
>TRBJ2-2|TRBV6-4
CASSRTSGLRTGELFF
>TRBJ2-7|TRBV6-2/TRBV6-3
CASSYISQLTTYEQYF
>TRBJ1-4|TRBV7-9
CASSLFSDRPNEKLFF
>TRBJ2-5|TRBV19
CASRRDSQETQYF
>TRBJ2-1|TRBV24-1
CATSGDREYNEQFF
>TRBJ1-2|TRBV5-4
CASSLKHYGYTF
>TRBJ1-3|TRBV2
CASSATGSGGTIYF
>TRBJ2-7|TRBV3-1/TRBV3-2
CASSSQGFFYEQYF
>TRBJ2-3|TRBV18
CASSPGIKELSTDTQYF
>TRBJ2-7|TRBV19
CASSILSWGGEQYF
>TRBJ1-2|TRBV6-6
CASSRGSGYTF
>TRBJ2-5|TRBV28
CASKSGLQETQYF
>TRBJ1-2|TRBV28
CASSSRGHGYTF
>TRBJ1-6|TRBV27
CASSLQSQYNSPLHF
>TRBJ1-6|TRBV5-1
CASSTGASLSNSPLHF
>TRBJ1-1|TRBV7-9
CASSHQGAHLAFF
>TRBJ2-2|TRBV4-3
CASSQDHQGNGYPGELFF
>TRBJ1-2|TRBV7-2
CASSTRQGGSYTF
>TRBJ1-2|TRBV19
CASQQGNYGYTF
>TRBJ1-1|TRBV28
CASSFSDLNTEAFF
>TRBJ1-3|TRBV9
CASSVVPGTGNTIYF
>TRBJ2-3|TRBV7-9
CASSKKGDWRTDTQYF
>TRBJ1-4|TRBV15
CATSRDHRGGEKLFF
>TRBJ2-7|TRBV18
CASSTGQGTYYEQYF
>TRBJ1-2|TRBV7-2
CASSRGFSGGYTF